The 10 T cell receptor beta chains below all came from one sample that was sequenced in a study of blood T cell repertoires in COVID-19. Assay: immunoSEQ multiplex PCR; the TCRdb copy retains only in-frame clones and omits some. This table holds 150,000 or so clones, 84% found once. The sequenced sample consisted of peripheral blood. All receptors come from a man aged 18-30 years with active or convalescent COVID-19.

The V call is TRBV3-1 (or the pseudogene TRBV3-2), the J call TRBJ2-1, with 7 bases lining up with TRBD2. The germline CDR1 and CDR2 sequences are LGHDT and YNNKEL (reference sequence). Trimming removed 0 bases from V and 2 bases from J; junction bases left unmatched: 4. The CDR3 is 16 residues long. The CDR3 reads CASSQDLAETYNEQFF. CDR3 DNA: TGTGCCAGCAGCCAAGATCTAGCGGAAACCTACAATGAGCAGTTCTTC.

The chain employs TRBV6-5 and TRBJ1-5, with TRBD1 matching over 9 bases. The CDR3 length is 15 residues. V lost 6 bases to trimming and J lost 4 bases; unmatched junction nucleotides: 7. From germline, CDR1 is MNHEY and CDR2 SVGAGI. CDR3 region: CASRRDREWNQPQHF. CDR3 nucleotide sequence: TGTGCCAGCAGACGGGACAGGGAGTGGAATCAGCCCCAGCATTTT.

This clone was seen once. The rearrangement links TRBV6-5 to TRBJ1-5; the match to TRBD1 covers 7 bases. The V segment lost 4 bases and the J segment 6 bases; nucleotides outside the gene matches: 12. Germline CDR1 is MNHEY and CDR2 is SVGAGI. This CDR3 region has 16 residues. The CDR3 nucleotides read TGTGCCAGCAGTTCCGGGGCCCGACAGGGCTCTCAGCCCCAGCATTTT. It yields the protein CASSSGARQGSQPQHF.

The chain links TRBV5-8 to TRBJ2-2; D remains unclear. Trimming left V 9 bases short and J 8 bases short, with 17 bases between. CDR1 SGHTS and CDR2 YDEGEE come from the germline V gene. CDR3 length equals 13 residues. The CDR3 nucleotides read TGTGCCAACCCCCGATTCTCGCGGGGGGAGCTGTTTTTT. As protein: CANPRFSRGELFF.

J is TRBJ2-7 and V is TRBV11-2; D possibly corresponds to TRBD1 (6 bases). Germline V gene data show CDR1 as SGHAT and CDR2 as FQNNGV. The CDR3 contains 16 residues. V lost 4 bases and J 1 base, leaving 17 bases between the germline ends. The CDR3 DNA follows: TGTGCCAGCAGCTGGATAGGACAGAGAAGGTCCTACGAGCAGTACTTC. Translating it yields CASSWIGQRRSYEQYF.

This rearrangement joins TRBV6-1 to TRBJ1-5; the D gene is possibly TRBD1 (5 bases). Germline CDR1 is MNHNS and CDR2 is SASEGT. The V gene lost 0 bases and the J gene lost 0 bases, with 9 bases spanning the gap. The CDR3 sequence is 16 residues long. For the CDR3, the DNA is TGTGCCAGCAGTGAAGCGGCCAGGGCTAGCAATCAGCCCCAGCATTTT. This sequence encodes CASSEAARASNQPQHF.

The chain joins TRBV7-9 to TRBJ2-2; 12 bases fit TRBD2. Germline V gives CDR1 SEHNR, CDR2 FQNEAQ (reference sequence). Losses at the gene ends were 5 bases for V and 7 bases for J; bases not matched to a gene: 5. This CDR3 has 15 amino acids. The CDR3 here is CASSPSGGAIGELFF. CDR3 DNA sequence: TGTGCCAGCAGCCCTAGCGGGGGGGCGATCGGGGAGCTGTTTTTT.

The chain carries TRBV18 and TRBJ1-6; no clear D. Germline CDR1 KGHSH, CDR2 LQKENI. This CDR3 is 16 amino acids long. The V end lost 3 bases, the J end lost 2 bases, and 11 bases lay between the germline ends. The CDR3: CASSPMEGPYNSPLHF. Written as DNA, the CDR3 is TGTGCCAGCTCACCGATGGAGGGCCCCTATAATTCACCCCTCCACTTT.

This sequence joins TRBV14 and TRBJ2-1, with TRBD2 matching 8 bases. This CDR3 has 18 amino acids. V shed 0 bases and J 0 bases; nucleotides not matched to a gene: 7. Germline loops: CDR1 SGHDN, CDR2 FVKESK. The CDR3 region has the DNA TGTGCCAGCAGCCAAGATCCCCAGCGGGAGAGCTCCTACAATGAGCAGTTCTTC. Translated: CASSQDPQRESSYNEQFF.

The CDR3 is CASSPTGPYEQYF. The CDR3 region has the DNA TGTGCCAGCAGTCCGACAGGCCCCTACGAGCAGTACTTC. The chain uses TRBV27 and TRBJ2-7, with a weak D call TRBD1 (6 bases). There are 13 residues in the CDR3. CDR1 is MNHEY and CDR2 is SMNVEV in the germline V gene (reference sequence). The V end was cut by 5 bases, the J end by 2 bases, with 10 bases between.